One and the same sample provided the 23 T cell receptor beta chains below, sequenced in a study of blood T cell repertoires in COVID-19. Repertoires were generated with immunoSEQ multiplex PCR, while TCRdb's copy carries only in-frame clones and drops some. The sample records about 160,000 clones, roughly 84% being singletons. The sequenced sample consisted of peripheral blood. The receptors originated from a man in his 70s with acute or convalescent COVID-19.

This chain connects TRBV2 to TRBJ1-4, with D possibly matching TRBD1 (6 bases). Trimming removed 4 bases from V and 8 bases from J, with 11 bases in between. The CDR3 loop spans 13 amino acids. The germline CDR1 and CDR2 sequences are SNHLY and FYNNEI. The CDR3 coding sequence is TGTGCCAGCAGTGGTCAGGGGCCCGAAAAACTGTTTTTT. Encoded protein: CASSGQGPEKLFF. Supplemented by reference TRBV2 and TRBJ1-4, the full variable domain reads EPEVTQTPSHQVTQMGQEVILRCVPISNHLYFYWYRQILGQKVEFLVSFYNNEISEKSEIFDDQFSVERPDGSNFTLKIRSTKLEDSAMYFCASSGQGPEKLFFGSGTQLSVL.

In its sample, this clone was seen once. The chain carries TRBV28 and TRBJ1-2, with D hard to call. CDR3 length: 11 amino acids. Trimming removed 5 bases at V and 8 bases at J, with 9 bases between. The germline V gene encodes CDR1 MDHEN and CDR2 SYDVKM. This CDR3 is CASSQPRGYTF. The CDR3 coding sequence is TGTGCCAGCAGTCAACCCAGGGGCTACACCTTC.

The V and J genes are TRBV18 and TRBJ2-6, with 9 positions matching TRBD1. The CDR3 runs 17 residues. V dropped 2 bases and J dropped 7; count of bases not matched to a gene: 9. Germline values: CDR1 KGHSH, CDR2 LQKENI. In DNA form, the CDR3 reads TGTGCCAGCTCACCAAGCCCCAACAGGGGGCGCGCCAACGTCCTGACTTTC. Its translation: CASSPSPNRGRANVLTF. The full variable domain, rest sourced from reference TRBV18 and TRBJ2-6, is NAGVMQNPRHLVRRRGQEARLRCSPMKGHSHVYWYRQLPEEGLKFMVYLQKENIIDESGMPKERFSAEFPKEGPSILRIQQVVRGDSAAYFCASSPSPNRGRANVLTFGAGSRLTVL.

The chain uses TRBV2 and TRBJ2-5; no clear D. The CDR3 length is 12 residues. Trimming cost V 6 bases and J 5 bases, with 10 bases left between them. Germline CDR1 and CDR2: SNHLY and FYNNEI. This CDR3 reads CASSFLQETQYF. CDR3 DNA: TGTGCCAGCAGCTTCCTGCAGGAGACCCAGTACTTC. The variable domain in full, completed from reference TRBV2 and TRBJ2-5, reads EPEVTQTPSHQVTQMGQEVILRCVPISNHLYFYWYRQILGQKVEFLVSFYNNEISEKSEIFDDQFSVERPDGSNFTLKIRSTKLEDSAMYFCASSFLQETQYFGPGTRLLVL.

V and J are TRBV7-9 and TRBJ1-4; no reliable D call. Germline loops: CDR1 SEHNR, CDR2 FQNEAQ (reference sequence). The CDR3 covers 13 residues. V shed 2 bases and J shed 6 bases, with 7 bases lying between them. CDR3 residues: CASSLSGDEKLFF. CDR3 sequence (DNA): TGTGCCAGCAGCTTATCCGGGGATGAAAAACTGTTTTTT.

V gene TRBV18 combines with J gene TRBJ2-3; tentative D call: TRBD2 (6 bases). V lost 3 bases and J 4 bases, leaving 11 bases between the germline ends. Germline V lookup: CDR1 KGHSH, CDR2 LQKENI. CDR3 size: 14 residues. CDR3 sequence: CASSPPGGADTQYF. DNA for the CDR3: TGTGCCAGCTCACCCCCGGGCGGGGCAGATACGCAGTATTTT.

This sequence joins TRBV7-3 and TRBJ2-7; D may be TRBD2 (5 bases). Germline CDR1 SGHTA, CDR2 FQGTGA. This CDR3 spans 16 amino acids. With 7 bases removed from V and 0 bases from J, the gap between germline ends came to 19 bases. CDR3 sequence reads: CASIPPRQEDSYEQYF. The CDR3 DNA sequence: TGTGCCAGCATCCCCCCTCGGCAGGAGGACTCCTACGAGCAGTACTTC.

The chain links TRBV19 to TRBJ1-2; no reliable D call. Trimming stripped 6 bases from V and 2 bases from J, with 19 bases between. The CDR3 has 16 residues. CDR1 and CDR2 from the germline V gene are LNHDA and SQIVND (reference sequence). The CDR3 spells CASSTQPRGTNYGYTF. In DNA form, the CDR3 reads TGTGCCAGTAGCACCCAACCCCGGGGAACCAACTATGGCTACACCTTC.

This clone was counted once. The rearrangement links TRBV11-2 to TRBJ1-1, with TRBD1 as a possible D gene (6 bases). With 7 bases removed from V and 4 bases from J, the gap between germline ends came to 13 bases. The CDR3 has 13 amino acids. CDR1 is SGHAT, CDR2 FQNNGV, per germline. CDR3 sequence (DNA): TGTGCCAGCACCAGGGGAGGGAGCACTGAAGCTTTCTTT. Its translation is CASTRGGSTEAFF.

In the case of this clone: Other DNA sequences in this sample translate to the same CDR3. The chain links TRBV11-2 to TRBJ2-3; tentatively, D is TRBD1 (6 bases). The V and J ends lost 0 bases and 3 bases respectively, with 7 bases between them. The germline V gene has CDR1 SGHAT and CDR2 FQNNGV. The CDR3 covers 14 residues. The CDR3 region has the DNA TGTGCCAGCAGCTTAGACAGGGGAACAGATACGCAGTATTTT. This codes for CASSLDRGTDTQYF.

In the case of this clone: Relative to the germline gene, one junction end is altered; a read error may explain this. The chain combines TRBV19 with TRBJ2-4; 10 positions agree with TRBD1. This CDR3 is built from 15 residues. The germline CDR1 and CDR2 sequences are LNHDA and SQIVND (reference sequence). CDR3 sequence: CASSPTGGAPQKYLF. CDR3 nucleotide sequence: TGTGCCAGTAGTCCGACAGGGGGCGCACCGCAAAAGTATCTATTC.

The genes are TRBV12-3 or TRBV12-4 and TRBJ2-5; D unresolved. The CDR3 extends over 12 amino acids. The germline V and J ends were trimmed by 8 bases and 1 base, with 8 bases remaining between them. The CDR3 reads CASCVVQETQYF. The CDR3 DNA reads as TGTGCCAGCTGCGTAGTCCAAGAGACCCAGTACTTC.

V and J are TRBV7-9 and TRBJ2-7, with 9 bases identical to TRBD1. This CDR3 region has 15 residues. Germline V lookup: CDR1 SEHNR, CDR2 FQNEAQ (reference sequence). Trimming cost V 3 bases and J 2 bases; bases outside gene matches: 5. CDR3 loop: CASSFTGTGTYEQYF. DNA of the CDR3: TGTGCCAGCAGCTTCACCGGGACAGGGACCTACGAGCAGTACTTC.

This clone has a handful of counts. The V call is TRBV2, the J call TRBJ2-2, with D perhaps matching TRBD2 (5 bases). Trimming took 4 bases from V and 3 from J, leaving 6 bases between them. The V gene's germline CDR1 is SNHLY and CDR2 FYNNEI. The CDR3 contains 13 residues. The CDR3 loop is CASSAGDTGELFF. CDR3 nucleotides: TGTGCCAGCAGTGCCGGGGACACCGGGGAGCTGTTTTTT.

The chain recombines TRBV7-8 with TRBJ1-3; D not resolved. The CDR3 extends over 14 amino acids. CDR1 is SGHVS and CDR2 is FQNEAQ in the germline V gene. V dropped 1 base and J dropped 2 bases, with 6 bases sitting between them. The CDR3 nucleotides are TGTGCCAGCAGCTTAGGGCAGACTGGAAACACCATATATTTT. This gives the protein CASSLGQTGNTIYF.

The V gene is TRBV24-1, the J gene TRBJ2-6; possible D gene TRBD2, 5 bases. V gave up 4 bases and J gave up 0 bases, with 15 bases separating them. The CDR3 runs to 18 residues. CDR1 KGHDR and CDR2 SFDVKD come from the germline V gene. CDR3 loop: CATSEAGRPGSGANVLTF. CDR3 coding DNA: TGTGCCACCAGTGAGGCGGGCAGACCCGGCTCTGGGGCCAACGTCCTGACTTTC.

The CDR3: CASQEAGEGETQYF. The CDR3 DNA is TGTGCCAGCCAGGAGGCAGGGGAAGGAGAGACCCAGTACTTC. The chain has TRBV28 and TRBJ2-5, with D maybe TRBD1 (6 bases). V gave up 8 bases and J gave up 4 bases, with 17 bases separating them. The CDR3 covers 14 residues. Per the germline V gene, CDR1 is MDHEN and CDR2 is SYDVKM.

This chain joins TRBV12-3 or TRBV12-4 and TRBJ1-2, with TRBD1 identical over 8 bases. Germline trimming cut 6 bases from V and 8 bases from J; bases unmatched to any gene: 8. This CDR3 comprises 13 residues. This chain's CDR3 is CASSPTGVGGYTF. CDR3 nucleotides: TGTGCCAGCAGCCCGACAGGGGTAGGAGGCTACACCTTC.

This sequence joins TRBV27 and TRBJ1-5, with D maybe TRBD1 (5 bases). The V gene's germline CDR1 is MNHEY and CDR2 SMNVEV (reference sequence). V lost 3 bases and J 5 bases, leaving 8 bases between the germline ends. The length of the CDR3 is 13 residues. CDR3 nucleotide sequence: TGTGCCAGCAGTTTCAGGGATGATCAGCCCCAGCATTTT. Translating gives CASSFRDDQPQHF.

The chain has TRBV11-2 and TRBJ1-1; D is possibly TRBD1 (5 bases). From germline, CDR1 is SGHAT and CDR2 FQNNGV. The CDR3 contains 16 residues. The germline V and J ends were trimmed by 4 bases and 4 bases, with 19 bases remaining between them. CDR3 DNA sequence: TGTGCCAGCAGCTCCCTCGGGCGGGGGTCAGGCACTGAAGCTTTCTTT. Translating gives CASSSLGRGSGTEAFF.

The chain employs TRBV5-1 and TRBJ1-2, with D unresolved. V was shortened by 0 bases and J by 4 bases, with 4 bases between the two germline ends. Germline V gene lookup returns CDR1 SGHRS and CDR2 YFSETQ. This CDR3 has 12 amino acids. This chain's CDR3 is CASSLASYGYTF. The CDR3 coding sequence is TGCGCCAGCAGCTTGGCCAGCTATGGCTACACCTTC.

This rearrangement joins TRBV19 to TRBJ2-2, with 15 bases lining up with TRBD2. The CDR3 loop spans 16 amino acids. With V trimmed by 8 bases and J by 7 bases, 8 bases remained unmatched. Germline lookup yields CDR1 LNHDA and CDR2 SQIVND (reference sequence). DNA of the CDR3: TGTGCCAGTTGGACTAGCGGGGGGGCCGTGATCGGGGAGCTGTTTTTT. Translation: CASWTSGGAVIGELFF.

This chain uses TRBV28 with TRBJ1-6; TRBD1 might be the D (5 bases). This CDR3 is built from 13 residues. The germline gives CDR1 MDHEN, CDR2 SYDVKM. The V gene lost 6 bases and the J gene lost 7 bases, with 10 bases spanning the gap. CDR3 region: CASRGAGNSPLHF. In nucleotides, the CDR3 is TGTGCCAGCAGAGGGGCAGGGAATTCACCCCTCCACTTT.